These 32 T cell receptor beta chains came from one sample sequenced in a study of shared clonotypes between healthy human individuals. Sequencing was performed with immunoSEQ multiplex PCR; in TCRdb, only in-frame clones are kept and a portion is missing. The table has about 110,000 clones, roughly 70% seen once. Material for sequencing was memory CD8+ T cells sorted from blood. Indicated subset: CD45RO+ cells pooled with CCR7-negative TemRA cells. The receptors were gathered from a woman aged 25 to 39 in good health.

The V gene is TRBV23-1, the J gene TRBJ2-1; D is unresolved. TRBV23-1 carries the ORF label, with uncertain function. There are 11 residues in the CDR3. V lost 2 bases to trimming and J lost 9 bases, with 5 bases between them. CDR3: CASSQRVEQFF. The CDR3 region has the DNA TGCGCCAGCAGTCAACGGGTTGAGCAGTTCTTC.

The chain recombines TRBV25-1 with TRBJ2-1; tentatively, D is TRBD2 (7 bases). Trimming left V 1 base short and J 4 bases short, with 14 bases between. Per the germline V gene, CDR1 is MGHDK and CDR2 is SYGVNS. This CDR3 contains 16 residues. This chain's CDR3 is CASSESSGGAYNEQFF. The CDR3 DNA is TGTGCCAGCAGTGAATCCTCGGGGGGCGCGTACAATGAGCAGTTCTTC.

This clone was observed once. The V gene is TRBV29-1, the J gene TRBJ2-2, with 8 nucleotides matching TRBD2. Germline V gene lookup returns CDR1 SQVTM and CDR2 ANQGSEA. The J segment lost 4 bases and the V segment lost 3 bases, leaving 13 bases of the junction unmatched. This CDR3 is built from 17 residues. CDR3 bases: TGCAGCGTTGACGGGGTACTGTCTAGCGGGTCCACCGGGGAGCTGTTTTTT. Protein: CSVDGVLSSGSTGELFF.

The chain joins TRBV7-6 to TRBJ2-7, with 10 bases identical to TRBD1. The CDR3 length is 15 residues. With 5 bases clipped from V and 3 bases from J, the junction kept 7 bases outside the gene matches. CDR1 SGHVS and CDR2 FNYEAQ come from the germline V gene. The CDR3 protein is CASSRRGTGVYEQYF. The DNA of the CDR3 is TGTGCCAGCAGCCGGAGAGGGACAGGGGTCTACGAGCAGTACTTC.

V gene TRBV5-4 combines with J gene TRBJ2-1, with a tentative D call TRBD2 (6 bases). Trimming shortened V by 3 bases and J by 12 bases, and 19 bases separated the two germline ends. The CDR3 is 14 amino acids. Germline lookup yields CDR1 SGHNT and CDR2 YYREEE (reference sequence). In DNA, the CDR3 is TGTGCCAGCAGCTACGGGACTCTCATAAGCGGGCAGTTCTTC. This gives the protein CASSYGTLISGQFF.

CDR3 DNA sequence: TGCAGCGTTGAAGAGGTCGGGGGGTCCAACACCGGGGAGCTGTTTTTT. Translating it yields CSVEEVGGSNTGELFF. The rearrangement joins TRBV29-1 to TRBJ2-2; 7 positions match TRBD2. CDR1 and CDR2 (germline): SQVTM, ANQGSEA. J was trimmed by 2 bases and V by 0 bases; bases with no gene match: 6. This CDR3 is 16 amino acids long.

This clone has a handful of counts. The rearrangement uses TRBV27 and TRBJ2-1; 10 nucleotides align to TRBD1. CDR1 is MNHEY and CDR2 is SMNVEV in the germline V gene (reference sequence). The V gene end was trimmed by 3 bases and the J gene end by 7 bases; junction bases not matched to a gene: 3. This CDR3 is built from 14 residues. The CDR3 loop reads CASSLDRGGNEQFF. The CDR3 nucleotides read TGTGCCAGCAGTTTGGACAGGGGGGGGAATGAGCAGTTCTTC.

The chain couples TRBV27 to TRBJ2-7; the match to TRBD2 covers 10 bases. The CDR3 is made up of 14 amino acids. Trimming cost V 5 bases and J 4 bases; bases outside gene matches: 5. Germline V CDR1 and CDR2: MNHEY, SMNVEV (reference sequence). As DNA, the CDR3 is TGTGCCAGCAGTCCGGGACTAGCGCATTACGAGCAGTACTTC. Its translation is CASSPGLAHYEQYF.

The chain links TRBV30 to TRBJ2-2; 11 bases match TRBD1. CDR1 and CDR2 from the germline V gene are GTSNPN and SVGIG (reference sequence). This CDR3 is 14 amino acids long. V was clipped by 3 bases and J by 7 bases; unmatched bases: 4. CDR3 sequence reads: CAWRWDRGVGELFF. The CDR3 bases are TGTGCCTGGAGATGGGACAGGGGGGTCGGGGAGCTGTTTTTT. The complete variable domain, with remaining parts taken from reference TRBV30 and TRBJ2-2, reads SQTIHQWPATLVQPVGSPLSLECTVEGTSNPNLYWYRQAAGRGLQLLFYSVGIGQISSEVPQNLSASRPQDRQFILSSKKLLLSDSGFYLCAWRWDRGVGELFFGEGSRLTVL.

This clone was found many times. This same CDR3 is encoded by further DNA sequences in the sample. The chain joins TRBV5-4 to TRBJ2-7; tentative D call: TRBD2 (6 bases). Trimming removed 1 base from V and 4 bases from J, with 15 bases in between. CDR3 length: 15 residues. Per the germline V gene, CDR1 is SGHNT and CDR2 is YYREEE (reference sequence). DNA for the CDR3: TGTGCCAGCAGCTTGTTTTCGGCGGGACGGTACGAGCAGTACTTC. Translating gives CASSLFSAGRYEQYF. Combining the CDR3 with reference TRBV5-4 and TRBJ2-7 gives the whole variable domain ETGVTQSPTHLIKTRGQQVTLRCSSQSGHNTVSWYQQALGQGPQFIFQYYREEENGRGNFPPRFSGLQFPNYSSELNVNALELDDSALYLCASSLFSAGRYEQYFGPGTRLTVT.

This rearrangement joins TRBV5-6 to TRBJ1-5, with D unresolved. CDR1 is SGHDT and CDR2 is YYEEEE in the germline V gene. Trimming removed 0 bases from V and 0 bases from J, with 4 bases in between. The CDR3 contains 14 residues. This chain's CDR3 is CASSLEYSNQPQHF. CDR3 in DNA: TGTGCCAGCAGCTTGGAATATAGCAATCAGCCCCAGCATTTT.

The CDR3 nucleotides read TGTGCCAGCAGTCGTAGCGTGACCGAATTAAAAAATGAGCAGTTCTTC. It translates to CASSRSVTELKNEQFF. This chain joins TRBV27 and TRBJ2-1, with a possible D match to TRBD2 (5 bases). Between the trimmed V and J ends, which lost 5 bases and 7 bases, there was a span of 21 bases. Germline lookup yields CDR1 MNHEY and CDR2 SMNVEV (reference sequence). The CDR3 has 16 residues.

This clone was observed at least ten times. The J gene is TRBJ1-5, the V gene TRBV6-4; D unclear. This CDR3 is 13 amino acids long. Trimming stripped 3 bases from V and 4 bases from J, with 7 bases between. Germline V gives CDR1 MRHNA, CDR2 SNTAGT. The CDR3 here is CASSERENQPQHF. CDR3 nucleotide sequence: TGTGCCAGCAGTGAAAGGGAGAATCAGCCCCAGCATTTT.

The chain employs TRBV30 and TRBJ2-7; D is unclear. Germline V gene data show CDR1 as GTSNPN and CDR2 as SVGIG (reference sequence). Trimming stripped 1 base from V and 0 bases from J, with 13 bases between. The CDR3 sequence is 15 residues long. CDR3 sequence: CAWSGVGRNSYEQYF. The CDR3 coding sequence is TGTGCCTGGAGTGGGGTCGGTCGGAACTCCTACGAGCAGTACTTC.

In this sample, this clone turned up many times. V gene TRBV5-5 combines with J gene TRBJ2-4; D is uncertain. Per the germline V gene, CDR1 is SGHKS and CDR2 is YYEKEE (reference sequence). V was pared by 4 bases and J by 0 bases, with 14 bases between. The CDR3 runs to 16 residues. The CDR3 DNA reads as TGTGCCAGCAGCCTGCAGCCGTTACTAGCCAAAAACATTCAGTACTTC. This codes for CASSLQPLLAKNIQYF.

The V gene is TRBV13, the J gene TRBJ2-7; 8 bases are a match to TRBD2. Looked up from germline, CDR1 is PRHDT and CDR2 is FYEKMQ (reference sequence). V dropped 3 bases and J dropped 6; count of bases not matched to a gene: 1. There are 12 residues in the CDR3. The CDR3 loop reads CASSFREGEQYF. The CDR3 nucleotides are TGTGCCAGCAGCTTTCGGGAGGGCGAGCAGTACTTC. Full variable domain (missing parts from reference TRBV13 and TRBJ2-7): AAGVIQSPRHLIKEKRETATLKCYPIPRHDTVYWYQQGPGQDPQFLISFYEKMQSDKGSIPDRFSAQQFSDYHSELNMSSLELGDSALYFCASSFREGEQYFGPGTRLTVT.

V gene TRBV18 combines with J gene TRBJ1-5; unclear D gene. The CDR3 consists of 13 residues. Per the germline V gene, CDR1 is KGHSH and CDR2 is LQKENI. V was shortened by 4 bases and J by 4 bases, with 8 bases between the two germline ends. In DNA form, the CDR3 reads TGTGCCAGCTCACGAGAGGGAAATCAGCCCCAGCATTTT. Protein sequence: CASSREGNQPQHF.

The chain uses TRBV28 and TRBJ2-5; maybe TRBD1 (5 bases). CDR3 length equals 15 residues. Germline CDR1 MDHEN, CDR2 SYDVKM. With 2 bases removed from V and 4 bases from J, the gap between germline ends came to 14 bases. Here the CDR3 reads CASSLDSFRLETQYF. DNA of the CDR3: TGTGCCAGCAGTTTAGACAGTTTTCGGTTAGAGACCCAGTACTTC.

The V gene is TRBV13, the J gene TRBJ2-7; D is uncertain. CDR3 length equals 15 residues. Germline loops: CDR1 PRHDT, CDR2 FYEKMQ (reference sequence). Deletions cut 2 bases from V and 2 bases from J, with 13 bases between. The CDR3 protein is CASSLRPTEPYEQYF. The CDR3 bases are TGTGCCAGCAGCTTAAGGCCGACGGAACCCTACGAGCAGTACTTC.

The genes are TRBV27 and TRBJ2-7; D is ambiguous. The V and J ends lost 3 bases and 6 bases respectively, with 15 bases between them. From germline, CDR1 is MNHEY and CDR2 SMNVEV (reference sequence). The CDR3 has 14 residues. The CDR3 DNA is TGTGCCAGCAGTTTTACAGCTAGATTAGGCGAGCAGTACTTC. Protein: CASSFTARLGEQYF.

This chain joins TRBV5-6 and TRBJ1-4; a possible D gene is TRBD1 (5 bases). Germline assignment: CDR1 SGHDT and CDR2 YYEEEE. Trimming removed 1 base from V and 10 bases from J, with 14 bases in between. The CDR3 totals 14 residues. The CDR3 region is CASSLRQGRGKLFF. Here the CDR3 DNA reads TGTGCCAGCAGCTTGAGGCAGGGTCGGGGAAAACTGTTTTTT.

This CDR3 reads CASSGGGVQFF. Here the CDR3 DNA reads TGTGCCAGCAGCGGGGGAGGAGTACAGTTCTTC. V gene TRBV9 combines with J gene TRBJ2-1; maybe TRBD2 (6 bases). Looked up from germline, CDR1 is SGDLS and CDR2 is YYNGEE. Trimming pared 3 bases from V and 13 bases from J, leaving 11 bases between. CDR3 length: 11 residues.

Here the CDR3 reads CASSERQVYGYTF. In nucleotides, the CDR3 is TGTGCCAGCAGTGAAAGGCAGGTCTATGGCTACACCTTC. This chain joins TRBV2 and TRBJ1-2, with unresolved D. V was pared by 2 bases and J by 4 bases, with 8 bases between. CDR1 is SNHLY, CDR2 FYNNEI, per germline. This CDR3 region has 13 residues.

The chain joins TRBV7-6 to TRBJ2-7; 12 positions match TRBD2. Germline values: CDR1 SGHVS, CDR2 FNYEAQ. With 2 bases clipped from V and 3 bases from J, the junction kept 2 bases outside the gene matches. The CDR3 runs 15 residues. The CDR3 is CASSLRTSGNYEQYF. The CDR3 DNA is TGTGCCAGCAGCTTACGGACTAGCGGGAACTACGAGCAGTACTTC.

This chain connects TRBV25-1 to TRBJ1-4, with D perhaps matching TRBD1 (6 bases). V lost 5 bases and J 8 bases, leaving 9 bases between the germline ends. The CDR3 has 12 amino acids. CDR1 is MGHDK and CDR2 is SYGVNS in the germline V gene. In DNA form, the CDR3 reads TGTGCCAGCAGTACTCAGGGGGAAAAACTGTTTTTT. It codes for CASSTQGEKLFF.

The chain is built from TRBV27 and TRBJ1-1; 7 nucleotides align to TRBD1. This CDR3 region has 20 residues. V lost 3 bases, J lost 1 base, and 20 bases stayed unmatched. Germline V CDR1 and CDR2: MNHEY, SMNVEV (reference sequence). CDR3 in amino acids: CASSLVVWGTVFPKNTEAFF. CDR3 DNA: TGTGCCAGCAGTTTGGTAGTGTGGGGGACAGTTTTTCCCAAGAACACTGAAGCTTTCTTT.

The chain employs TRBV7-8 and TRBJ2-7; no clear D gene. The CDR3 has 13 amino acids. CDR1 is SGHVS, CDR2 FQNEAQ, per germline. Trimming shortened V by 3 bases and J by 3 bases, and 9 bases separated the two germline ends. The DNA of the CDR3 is TGTGCCAGCAGCTTCGTGGCGTTCTACGAGCAGTACTTC. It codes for CASSFVAFYEQYF.

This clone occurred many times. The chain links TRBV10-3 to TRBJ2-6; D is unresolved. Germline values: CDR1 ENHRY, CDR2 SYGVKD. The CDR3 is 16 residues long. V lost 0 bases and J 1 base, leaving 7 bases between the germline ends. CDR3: CAISESNPSGANVLTF. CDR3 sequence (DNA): TGTGCCATCAGTGAGTCGAATCCTTCTGGGGCCAACGTCCTGACTTTC.

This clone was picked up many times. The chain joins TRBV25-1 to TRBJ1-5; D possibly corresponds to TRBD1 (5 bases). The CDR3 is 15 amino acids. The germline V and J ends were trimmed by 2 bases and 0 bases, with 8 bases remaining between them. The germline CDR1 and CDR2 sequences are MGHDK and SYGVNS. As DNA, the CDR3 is TGTGCCAGCAGTGAAGCGGGGCATAGCAATCAGCCCCAGCATTTT. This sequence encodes CASSEAGHSNQPQHF. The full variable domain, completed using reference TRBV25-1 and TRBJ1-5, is EADIYQTPRYLVIGTGKKITLECSQTMGHDKMYWYQQDPGMELHLIHYSYGVNSTEKGDLSSESTVSRIRTEHFPLTLESARPSHTSQYLCASSEAGHSNQPQHFGDGTRLSIL.

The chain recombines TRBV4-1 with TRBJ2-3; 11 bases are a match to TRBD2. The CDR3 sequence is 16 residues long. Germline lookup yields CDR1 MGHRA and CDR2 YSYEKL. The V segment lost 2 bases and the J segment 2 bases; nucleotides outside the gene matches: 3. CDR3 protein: CASSQFSGRDTDTQYF. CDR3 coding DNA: TGCGCCAGCAGCCAATTTAGCGGGAGGGACACAGATACGCAGTATTTT.

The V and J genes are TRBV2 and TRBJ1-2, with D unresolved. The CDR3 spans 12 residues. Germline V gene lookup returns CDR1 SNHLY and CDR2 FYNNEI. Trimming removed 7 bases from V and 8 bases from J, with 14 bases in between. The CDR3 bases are TGTGCCAGCAACGCGGCGGGGTTGGGCTACACCTTC. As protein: CASNAAGLGYTF.

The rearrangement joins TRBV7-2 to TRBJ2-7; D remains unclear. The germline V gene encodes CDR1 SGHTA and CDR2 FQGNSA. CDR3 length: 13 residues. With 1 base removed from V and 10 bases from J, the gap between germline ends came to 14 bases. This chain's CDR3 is CASSLEVNSFQYF. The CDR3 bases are TGTGCCAGCAGCTTAGAGGTTAATAGCTTTCAGTACTTC.